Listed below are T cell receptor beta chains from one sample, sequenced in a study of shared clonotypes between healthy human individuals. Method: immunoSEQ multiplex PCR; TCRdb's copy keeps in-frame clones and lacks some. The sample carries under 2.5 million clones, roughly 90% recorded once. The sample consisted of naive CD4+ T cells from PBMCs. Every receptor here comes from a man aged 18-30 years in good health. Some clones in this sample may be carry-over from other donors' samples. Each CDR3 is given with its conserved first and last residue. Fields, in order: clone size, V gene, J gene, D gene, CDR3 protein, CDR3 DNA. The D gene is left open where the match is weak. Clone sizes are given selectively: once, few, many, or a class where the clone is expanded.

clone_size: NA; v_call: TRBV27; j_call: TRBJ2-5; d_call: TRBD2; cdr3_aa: CASSFMGGRGETQYF; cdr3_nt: TGTGCCAGCAGTTTTATGGGGGGGAGGGGAGAGACCCAGTACTTC
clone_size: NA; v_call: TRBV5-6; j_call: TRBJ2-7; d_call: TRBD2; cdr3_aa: CASSSRGLAAYEQYF; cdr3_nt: TGTGCCAGCAGCTCTCGGGGACTAGCGGCCTACGAGCAGTACTTC
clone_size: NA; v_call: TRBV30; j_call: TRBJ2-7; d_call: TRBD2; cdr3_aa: CAWSRREDYEQYF; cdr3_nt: TGTGCCTGGAGCAGGCGGGAGGACTACGAGCAGTACTTC
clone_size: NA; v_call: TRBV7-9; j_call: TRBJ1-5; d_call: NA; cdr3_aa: CASSHARGGNQPQHF; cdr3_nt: TGTGCCAGCAGCCACGCGAGGGGAGGCAATCAGCCCCAGCATTTT
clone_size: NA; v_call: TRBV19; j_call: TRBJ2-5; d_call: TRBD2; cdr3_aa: CASGLAGGEETQYF; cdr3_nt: TGTGCCAGTGGACTAGCGGGAGGGGAAGAGACCCAGTACTTC
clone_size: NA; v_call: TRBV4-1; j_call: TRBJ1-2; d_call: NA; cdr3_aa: CASSQVVRDRSSRGYTF; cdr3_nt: TGCGCCAGCAGCCAAGTAGTCAGAGACAGATCCTCTCGTGGCTACACCTTC
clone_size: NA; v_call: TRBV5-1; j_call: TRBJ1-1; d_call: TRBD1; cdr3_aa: CASSLEGHTATGTGRVAFF; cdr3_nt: TGCGCCAGCAGCTTGGAGGGACATACTGCGACGGGGACAGGGCGAGTAGCTTTCTTT
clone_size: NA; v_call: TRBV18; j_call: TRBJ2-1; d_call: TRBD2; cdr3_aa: CASSPVLAGINEQFF; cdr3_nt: TGTGCCAGCTCACCGGTACTAGCGGGGATCAATGAGCAGTTCTTC
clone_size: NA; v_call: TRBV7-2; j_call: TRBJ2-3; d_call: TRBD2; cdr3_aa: CASSSRRMRGDTDTQYF; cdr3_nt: TGTGCCAGCAGCTCACGCCGGATGCGGGGGGACACAGATACGCAGTATTTT
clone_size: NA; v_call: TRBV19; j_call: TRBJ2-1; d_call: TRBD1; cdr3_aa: CASSIVFTGVNEQFF; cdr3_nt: TGTGCCAGTAGTATAGTTTTTACAGGGGTCAATGAGCAGTTCTTC
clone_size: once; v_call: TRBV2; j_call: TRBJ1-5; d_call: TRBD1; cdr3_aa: CASSDRGYGSNQPQHF; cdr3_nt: TGTGCCAGCAGTGACAGGGGGTATGGGAGCAATCAGCCCCAGCATTTT
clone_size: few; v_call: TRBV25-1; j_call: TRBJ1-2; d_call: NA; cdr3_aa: CASSEFGDYYGYTF; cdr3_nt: TGTGCCAGCAGTGAATTCGGGGATTACTATGGCTACACCTTC